This TCR beta chain was sequenced during a study of blood T cell repertoires in COVID-19. Study background: Researchers got acute and convalescent COVID-19 samples from the United States, Italy and Spain. Sources were T cells, B-cell-depleted T cells, or PBMCs; the material itself was cDNA or gDNA.

The germline V gene encodes CDR1 SNHLY and CDR2 FYNNEI. Trimming removed 6 bases from V and 5 bases from J, with 14 bases in between. The CDR3 has 14 amino acids. Authors' analysis steps: Counts of nucleated cells, estimated from reference gene primer amplification, were obtained. The assay was immunoSEQ multiplex PCR, and TCRdb's table has in-frame clones only and misses some. The D gene and trimming were derived from the DNA, and the V and J assignments and clone size from that table. Here the sample spans about 100,000 clones, roughly 85% being singletons. The TCR was taken from a man between 65 and 85 years old with active or convalescent COVID-19. The V and J genes are TRBV2 and TRBJ1-5; no clear D gene. The sample was peripheral blood. CDR3 in amino acids: CASREGDSDQPQHF. The CDR3 coding sequence is TGTGCCAGCAGAGAGGGAGATTCCGATCAGCCCCAGCATTTT.